Sequencing of this TCR beta chain was carried out in a study of T cell changes during pregnancy in multiple sclerosis. Assay used: immunoSEQ multiplex PCR; TCRdb lists only in-frame clones, some missing. The repertoire holds just under 35,000 clones, with approximately 91% as singletons. The V end was cut by 2 bases, the J end by 5 bases, with 7 bases between. The V gene's germline CDR1 is SGDLS and CDR2 YYNGEE. The CDR3 covers 12 residues. About this clone itself: Other DNA sequences in this specimen translate into the identical CDR3.

The sample consisted of peripheral blood, taken in the second trimester of pregnancy. The sequence was collected from a female donor in good health, enrolled as a control in a pregnancy study. The chain joins TRBV9 to TRBJ1-2; a weak D match, TRBD1 (6 bases). CDR3 coding DNA: TGTGCCAGCAGCGTTAGGGGGTATGGCTACACCTTC. It translates to CASSVRGYGYTF.